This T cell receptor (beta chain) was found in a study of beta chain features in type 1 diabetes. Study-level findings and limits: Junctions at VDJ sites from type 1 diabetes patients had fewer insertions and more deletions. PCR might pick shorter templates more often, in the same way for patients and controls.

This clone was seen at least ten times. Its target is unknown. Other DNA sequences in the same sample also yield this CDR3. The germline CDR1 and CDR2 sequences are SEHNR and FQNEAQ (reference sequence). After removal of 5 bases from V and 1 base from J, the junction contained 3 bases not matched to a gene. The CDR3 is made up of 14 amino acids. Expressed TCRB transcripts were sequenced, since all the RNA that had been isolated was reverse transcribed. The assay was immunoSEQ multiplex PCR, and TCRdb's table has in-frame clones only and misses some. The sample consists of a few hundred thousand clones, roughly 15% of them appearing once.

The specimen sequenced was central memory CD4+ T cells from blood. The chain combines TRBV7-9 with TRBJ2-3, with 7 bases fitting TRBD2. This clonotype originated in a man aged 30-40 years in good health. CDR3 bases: TGTGCCAGCAGCCCCAGCGGGGGCACAGATACGCAGTATTTT. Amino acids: CASSPSGGTDTQYF.